The TCR beta chain under discussion was sequenced for a study of T cell changes during pregnancy in multiple sclerosis. Profiling relied on immunoSEQ multiplex PCR, and the TCRdb table lists in-frame clones only, not all of them. The sample lists some 94,000 clones, roughly 90% occurring once. The sample holds one count of this clone. Trimming left V 5 bases short and J 3 bases short, with 14 bases between. Germline loops: CDR1 SNHLY, CDR2 FYNNEI. This CDR3 spans 15 amino acids. The sequences come from peripheral blood, collected in the first trimester of pregnancy. The TCR was taken from a female donor with multiple sclerosis, enrolled in a pregnancy study. V and J are TRBV2 and TRBJ1-5; D ambiguous. CDR3 sequence: CASSPALSNNQPQHF. The CDR3 DNA sequence: TGTGCCAGCAGTCCTGCGCTAAGCAACAATCAGCCCCAGCATTTT.